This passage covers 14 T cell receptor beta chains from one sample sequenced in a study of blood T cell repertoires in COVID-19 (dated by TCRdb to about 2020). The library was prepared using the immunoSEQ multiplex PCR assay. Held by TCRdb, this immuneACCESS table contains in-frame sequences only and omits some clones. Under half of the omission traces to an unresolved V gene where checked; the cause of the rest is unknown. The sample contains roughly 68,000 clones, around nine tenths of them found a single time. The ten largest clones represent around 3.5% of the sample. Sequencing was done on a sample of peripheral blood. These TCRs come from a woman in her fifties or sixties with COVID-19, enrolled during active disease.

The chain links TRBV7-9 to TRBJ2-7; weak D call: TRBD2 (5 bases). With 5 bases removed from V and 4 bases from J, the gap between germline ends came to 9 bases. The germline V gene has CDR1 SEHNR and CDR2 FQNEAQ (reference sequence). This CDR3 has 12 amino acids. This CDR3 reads CASSQTGYEQYF. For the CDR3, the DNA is TGTGCCAGCAGCCAGACGGGGTACGAGCAGTACTTC.

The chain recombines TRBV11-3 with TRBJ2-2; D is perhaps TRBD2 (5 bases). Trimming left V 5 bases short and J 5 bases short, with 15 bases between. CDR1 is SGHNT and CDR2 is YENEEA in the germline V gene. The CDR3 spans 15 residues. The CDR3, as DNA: TGTGCCAGCAGCCCCAGACTGCGGGCGACCGGGGAGCTGTTTTTT. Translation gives CASSPRLRATGELFF.

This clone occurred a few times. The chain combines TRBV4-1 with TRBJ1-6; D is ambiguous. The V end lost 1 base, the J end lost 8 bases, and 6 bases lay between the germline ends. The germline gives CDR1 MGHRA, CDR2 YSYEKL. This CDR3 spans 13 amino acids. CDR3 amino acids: CASSQGPDSPLHF. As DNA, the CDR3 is TGCGCCAGCAGCCAAGGGCCAGATTCACCCCTCCACTTT.

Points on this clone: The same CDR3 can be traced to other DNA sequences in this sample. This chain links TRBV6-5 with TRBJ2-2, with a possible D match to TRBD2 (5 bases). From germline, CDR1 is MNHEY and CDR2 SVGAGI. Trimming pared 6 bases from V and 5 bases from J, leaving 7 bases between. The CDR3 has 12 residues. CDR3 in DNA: TGTGCCAGCAGCCGGGGTACCGGGGAGCTGTTTTTT. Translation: CASSRGTGELFF.

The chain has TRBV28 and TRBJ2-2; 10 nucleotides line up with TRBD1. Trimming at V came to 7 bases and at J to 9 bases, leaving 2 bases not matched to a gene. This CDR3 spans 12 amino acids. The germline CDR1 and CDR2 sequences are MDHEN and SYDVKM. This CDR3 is CASKTGGRELFF. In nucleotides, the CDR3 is TGTGCCAGCAAGACAGGGGGCAGGGAGCTGTTTTTT.

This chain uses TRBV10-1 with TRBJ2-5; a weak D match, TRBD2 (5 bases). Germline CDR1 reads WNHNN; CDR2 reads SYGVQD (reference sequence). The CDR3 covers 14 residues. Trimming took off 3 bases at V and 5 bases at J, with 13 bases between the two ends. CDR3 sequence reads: CASSDSTGSETQYF. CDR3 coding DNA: TGCGCCAGCAGTGATTCGACGGGGAGCGAGACCCAGTACTTC.

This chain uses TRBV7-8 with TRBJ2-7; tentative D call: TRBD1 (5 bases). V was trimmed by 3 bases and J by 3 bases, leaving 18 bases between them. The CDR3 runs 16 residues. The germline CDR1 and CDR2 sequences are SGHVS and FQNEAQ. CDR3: CASSFQARTSFYEQYF. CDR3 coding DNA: TGTGCCAGCAGCTTCCAGGCCAGGACAAGCTTCTACGAGCAGTACTTC. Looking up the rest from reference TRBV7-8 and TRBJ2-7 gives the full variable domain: GAGVSQSPRYKVAKRGQDVALRCDPISGHVSLFWYQQALGQGPEFLTYFQNEAQLDKSGLPSDRFFAERPEGSVSTLKIQRTQQEDSAVYLCASSFQARTSFYEQYFGPGTRLTVT.

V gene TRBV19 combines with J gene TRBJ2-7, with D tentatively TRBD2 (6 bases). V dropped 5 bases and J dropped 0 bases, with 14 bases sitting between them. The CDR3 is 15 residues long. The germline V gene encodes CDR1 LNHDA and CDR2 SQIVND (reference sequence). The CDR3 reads CASSPYWDSSYEQYF. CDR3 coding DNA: TGTGCCAGTAGTCCCTACTGGGACTCCTCCTACGAGCAGTACTTC.

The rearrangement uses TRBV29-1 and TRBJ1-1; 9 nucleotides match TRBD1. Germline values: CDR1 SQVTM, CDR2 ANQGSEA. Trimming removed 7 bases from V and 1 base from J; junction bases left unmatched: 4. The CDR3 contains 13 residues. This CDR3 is CSAVTGGNTEAFF. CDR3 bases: TGCAGCGCTGTGACAGGGGGGAACACTGAAGCTTTCTTT.

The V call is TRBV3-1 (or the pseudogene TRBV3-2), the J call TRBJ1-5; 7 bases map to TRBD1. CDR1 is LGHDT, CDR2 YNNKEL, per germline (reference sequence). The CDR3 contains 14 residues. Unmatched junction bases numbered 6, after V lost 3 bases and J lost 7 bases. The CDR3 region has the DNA TGTGCCAGCAGCCAGACAGGGAGAGGGCAGCCCCAGCATTTT. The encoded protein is CASSQTGRGQPQHF.

The CDR3: CASSVEGSGEQGEAFF. As DNA, the CDR3 is TGTGCCAGCAGCGTAGAGGGCTCCGGGGAACAGGGTGAAGCTTTCTTT. The chain is built from TRBV9 and TRBJ1-1; a weak D match, TRBD1 (6 bases). The CDR3 sequence is 16 residues long. Germline lookup yields CDR1 SGDLS and CDR2 YYNGEE. Trimming pared 0 bases from V and 7 bases from J, leaving 19 bases between.

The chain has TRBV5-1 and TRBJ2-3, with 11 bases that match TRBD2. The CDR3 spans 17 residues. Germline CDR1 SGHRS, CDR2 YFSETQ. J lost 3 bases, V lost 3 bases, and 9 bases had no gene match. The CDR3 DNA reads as TGCGCCAGCAGCTCCCCGACTAGCGGGAAAGTGACAGATACGCAGTATTTT. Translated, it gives CASSSPTSGKVTDTQYF.

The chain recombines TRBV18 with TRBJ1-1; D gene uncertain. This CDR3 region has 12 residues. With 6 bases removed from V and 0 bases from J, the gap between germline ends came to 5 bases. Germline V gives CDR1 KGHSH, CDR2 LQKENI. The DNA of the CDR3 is TGTGCCAGCTCCAGGCTGAACACTGAAGCTTTCTTT. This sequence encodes CASSRLNTEAFF.

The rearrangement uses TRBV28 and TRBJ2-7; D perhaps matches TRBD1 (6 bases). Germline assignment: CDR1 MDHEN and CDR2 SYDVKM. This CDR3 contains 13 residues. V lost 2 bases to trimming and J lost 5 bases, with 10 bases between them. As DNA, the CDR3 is TGTGCCAGCAGTTTAAACAGGGTCAACGAGCAGTACTTC. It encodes CASSLNRVNEQYF.